This T cell receptor (beta chain) stems from a study of blood T cell repertoires in COVID-19. At the level of the study: The samples span acute and convalescent COVID-19 from the United States, Italy and Spain. PBMCs, B-cell-depleted T cells, or T cells were the source of the cDNA or gDNA that made up the material.

In the original processing: Reference gene primers were amplified, and this amplification served to estimate nucleated cell counts. Using immunoSEQ multiplex PCR, the repertoire was profiled, and TCRdb retains in-frame clones only, with some absent. That table is the source of V, J and clone size, and D and trimming were worked out from the DNA. The sample carries about 240,000 clones, 82% recorded once. V lost 6 bases, J lost 0 bases, and 7 bases stayed unmatched. Germline V gene data show CDR1 as LNHDA and CDR2 as SQIVND (reference sequence). The CDR3 sequence is 16 residues long. The clonotype was recovered from a woman aged 55-70 years with active or convalescent COVID-19. Sequencing was carried out using peripheral blood. The gene calls are TRBV19 and TRBJ2-2, with 7 bases fitting TRBD1. As DNA, the CDR3 is TGTGCCAGTAGCGAGGGACAGCTAACGAACACCGGGGAGCTGTTTTTT. Translation: CASSEGQLTNTGELFF.